A selection of T cell receptor beta chains follows, all from one sample in a study of blood T cell repertoires in COVID-19. Some clones are missing from TCRdb's copy, which holds only in-frame ones; the method was immunoSEQ multiplex PCR. The table has 150,000 to 180,000 clones, 76% seen once. Sequencing input: peripheral blood. These receptor sequences come from an elderly woman with acute or convalescent COVID-19. CDR3s include the opening cysteine and the closing phenylalanine or tryptophan. A D gene is named only where the DNA matches it firmly. The size of a clone is reported for some rows only, either as once, few or many, or as a class for expanded clones.

V	J	D	size	CDR3	DNA
TRBV6-5	TRBJ1-6	TRBD1	few	CASSLRDSNSPLHF	TGTGCCAGCAGTCTCCGGGACAGTAATTCACCCCTCCACTTT
TRBV29-1	TRBJ2-6	NA	NA	CSVEEGESSGANVLTF	TGCAGCGTTGAGGAAGGGGAAAGCTCTGGGGCCAACGTCCTGACTTTC
TRBV5-4	TRBJ2-2	TRBD1	NA	CASSTGTEVGELFF	TGTGCCAGCAGCACCGGGACAGAAGTCGGGGAGCTGTTTTTT
TRBV28	TRBJ1-5	TRBD1	NA	CASGQGAGQPQHF	TGTGCCAGTGGACAGGGGGCAGGTCAGCCCCAGCATTTT
TRBV24-1	TRBJ2-1	TRBD1	NA	CATSDSGTGWNEQFF	TGTGCCACCAGTGATTCCGGGACAGGGTGGAATGAGCAGTTCTTC
TRBV6-1	TRBJ1-2	NA	NA	CASSEGGAGITYGYTF	TGTGCCAGCAGTGAAGGCGGGGCAGGGATAACGTATGGCTACACCTTC
TRBV18	TRBJ1-1	NA	NA	CASSPAGRTEAFF	TGTGCCAGCTCACCGGCGGGACGGACTGAAGCTTTCTTT
TRBV18	TRBJ1-5	NA	NA	CASSPTLPGAGQPQHF	TGTGCCAGCTCACCCACACTCCCAGGGGCCGGTCAGCCCCAGCATTTT
TRBV6-1	TRBJ1-2	TRBD1	NA	CASSDPGQGNYGYTF	TGTGCCAGCAGTGACCCGGGACAGGGGAACTATGGCTACACCTTC
TRBV6-6	TRBJ2-5	NA	NA	CASSPRPPETQYF	TGTGCCAGCAGTCCGCGGCCCCCGGAGACCCAGTACTTC
TRBV12-5	TRBJ2-7	TRBD1	NA	CASGWGQGAFYEQYF	TGTGCTAGTGGTTGGGGACAGGGGGCTTTCTACGAGCAGTACTTC
TRBV14	TRBJ2-7	NA	NA	CASSQDARQGGSEQYF	TGTGCCAGCAGCCAAGATGCCCGACAGGGAGGATCCGAGCAGTACTTC
TRBV10-3	TRBJ2-1	NA	NA	CAIRIGTEYNEQFF	TGTGCCATCAGAATTGGGACTGAGTACAATGAGCAGTTCTTC
TRBV2	TRBJ2-7	TRBD1	few	CASTNRGDEQYF	TGTGCCAGCACGAACAGGGGTGACGAGCAGTACTTC
TRBV20-1	TRBJ1-1	NA	NA	CRGSGNTEAFF	TGCAGAGGCTCAGGAAACACTGAAGCTTTCTTT
TRBV18	TRBJ1-4	TRBD1	NA	CASSPNSGTGAIKLFF	TGTGCCAGCTCACCAAACTCCGGGACAGGCGCTATAAAACTGTTTTTT
TRBV3-1/TRBV3-2	TRBJ2-1	TRBD2	few	CASSPRTSGGYNEQFF	TGTGCCAGCAGCCCTCGGACTAGCGGAGGATACAATGAGCAGTTCTTC
TRBV30	TRBJ2-1	NA	NA	CAWSLYNEQFF	TGTGCCTGGAGTCTATACAATGAGCAGTTCTTC
TRBV18	TRBJ1-4	NA	few	CASSPVTGSNEKLFF	TGTGCCAGCTCACCCGTGACAGGTTCTAATGAAAAACTGTTTTTT
TRBV28	TRBJ2-7	NA	few	CASSLRGAASGEQYF	TGTGCCAGCAGTTTACGGGGGGCCGCTAGCGGCGAGCAGTACTTC
TRBV7-2	TRBJ2-3	NA	NA	CASSQGGGSGNTQYF	TGTGCCAGCAGCCAGGGAGGAGGCTCTGGGAATACGCAGTATTTT
TRBV11-2	TRBJ1-5	NA	NA	CASSRNYSNQPQHF	TGTGCCAGCTCGCGGAATTATAGCAATCAGCCCCAGCATTTT
TRBV5-1	TRBJ1-2	NA	once	CASSLSTTGGYTF	TGCGCCAGCAGCTTGAGTACAACGGGGGGCTACACCTTC
TRBV5-1	TRBJ2-5	NA	NA	CASSLAGQQETQYF	TGCGCCAGCAGCTTGGCAGGTCAGCAAGAGACCCAGTACTTC
TRBV25-1	TRBJ1-1	TRBD1	NA	CASSYSDRAAFF	TGTGCCAGCAGTTACTCGGACAGGGCGGCTTTCTTT
TRBV27	TRBJ1-4	NA	NA	CASSLTSSANEKLFF	TGTGCCAGCAGTTTAACGTCATCAGCTAATGAAAAACTGTTTTTT
TRBV24-1	TRBJ1-2	NA	NA	CATSDSVEADGYTF	TGTGCCACCAGTGATTCTGTAGAAGCGGATGGCTACACCTTC
TRBV9	TRBJ2-2	TRBD1	NA	CASSATTGTGELFF	TGTGCCAGCAGCGCCACGACAGGGACCGGGGAGCTGTTTTTT
TRBV3-1/TRBV3-2	TRBJ2-2	TRBD2	once	CASSQGRPSGAGELFF	TGTGCCAGCAGCCAAGGTCGGCCTAGCGGGGCCGGGGAGCTGTTTTTT
TRBV9	TRBJ1-5	TRBD1	NA	CASSPTGTDNQPQHF	TGTGCCAGCAGCCCTACCGGGACAGACAATCAGCCCCAGCATTTT
TRBV19	TRBJ1-5	NA	NA	CASSIDNLAQGYQPQHF	TGTGCCAGTAGTATAGATAATTTGGCACAGGGATATCAGCCCCAGCATTTT
TRBV3-1/TRBV3-2	TRBJ2-7	TRBD2	large	CASSSGTRKWGYEQYF	TGTGCCAGCAGCTCAGGGACTAGAAAATGGGGCTACGAGCAGTACTTC
TRBV7-8	TRBJ2-7	NA	NA	CASSSTANLISYEQYF	TGTGCCAGCAGCTCAACAGCTAATCTTATCTCCTACGAGCAGTACTTC
TRBV3-1/TRBV3-2	TRBJ1-4	NA	NA	CASSQSRLFNEKLFF	TGTGCCAGCAGCCAAAGCCGTTTGTTCAATGAAAAACTGTTTTTT
TRBV5-5	TRBJ1-2	TRBD1	NA	CASSPSGQVFGYTF	TGTGCCAGCAGCCCGAGCGGACAGGTTTTTGGCTACACCTTC
TRBV5-6	TRBJ1-1	NA	NA	CASILRGLTEAFF	TGTGCCAGTATTCTGAGAGGACTTACTGAAGCTTTCTTT
TRBV11-1	TRBJ2-1	NA	NA	CASSVARGKKFF	TGTGCCAGCAGCGTAGCTCGGGGAAAAAAGTTCTTC
TRBV2	TRBJ2-3	NA	NA	CASHTNAYNTDTQYF	TGTGCCAGTCACACTAATGCGTACAACACAGATACGCAGTATTTT
TRBV6-1	TRBJ2-1	NA	NA	CASSEEPTSLPRCEQFF	TGTGCCAGCAGTGAGGAACCCACTAGCCTCCCTCGGTGTGAGCAGTTCTTC
TRBV14	TRBJ2-2	NA	NA	CASSYVRAGELFF	TGTGCCAGCAGCTACGTGCGGGCCGGGGAGCTGTTTTTT
TRBV19	TRBJ1-2	NA	NA	CASTTGQGNYGYTF	TGTGCCAGTACCACCGGCCAGGGGAACTATGGCTACACCTTC
TRBV24-1	TRBJ2-1	TRBD2	NA	CATSVTSGGEQFF	TGTGCCACCAGTGTTACTAGCGGGGGTGAGCAGTTCTTC
TRBV5-1	TRBJ2-2	NA	NA	CASSGSGVGTGELFF	TGCGCCAGCAGCGGATCCGGGGTGGGCACCGGGGAGCTGTTTTTT
TRBV12-3/TRBV12-4	TRBJ1-2	NA	NA	CASSKEYYGYTF	TGTGCCAGCAGTAAGGAGTACTATGGCTACACCTTC
TRBV19	TRBJ1-5	NA	NA	CASRPRGGFNQPQHF	TGTGCCAGTAGGCCAAGGGGAGGCTTCAATCAGCCCCAGCATTTT
TRBV5-1	TRBJ2-3	TRBD1	once	CASSVGDRGRTDTQYF	TGCGCCAGCAGCGTGGGGGACAGGGGACGCACAGATACGCAGTATTTT
TRBV10-3	TRBJ2-5	NA	NA	CAISESQGPETQYF	TGTGCCATCAGTGAGTCCCAGGGGCCGGAGACCCAGTACTTC
TRBV4-3	TRBJ1-1	TRBD1	NA	CASSPRGQGYYTEAFF	TGCGCCAGCAGCCCACGGGGACAGGGCTATTACACTGAAGCTTTCTTT
TRBV19	TRBJ1-2	NA	NA	CASSAGLTSNYGYTF	TGTGCCAGTAGTGCGGGCCTTACCTCTAACTATGGCTACACCTTC
TRBV14	TRBJ2-2	NA	NA	CASSQRRVTGELFF	TGTGCCAGCAGCCAAAGACGGGTCACCGGGGAGCTGTTTTTT
TRBV11-3	TRBJ1-1	TRBD1	once	CASSLGSTGEEAFF	TGTGCCAGCAGCTTAGGTTCCACAGGGGAAGAAGCTTTCTTT
TRBV19	TRBJ2-1	NA	NA	CASSTQGAGASYNEQFF	TGTGCCAGTAGTACTCAGGGGGCGGGGGCTTCCTACAATGAGCAGTTCTTC
TRBV19	TRBJ2-1	TRBD2	NA	CASTRLAGGNEQFF	TGTGCCAGTACCAGACTAGCGGGAGGGAATGAGCAGTTCTTC